These 17 T cell receptor beta chains originate from one sample sequenced in a study of CD8+ T cells in alopecia areata. TCR sequencing used cDNA made by reverse transcription of extracted RNA. Profiling relied on immunoSEQ multiplex PCR, and the TCRdb table lists in-frame clones only, not all of them. The sample carries about 150,000 clones, around 50% recorded once. The sequencing sample was made of CD4+ T cells sorted from blood. These receptors all come from a human donor with alopecia areata.

The V call is TRBV29-1, the J call TRBJ1-1, with a tentative D call TRBD1 (6 bases). V shed 6 bases and J shed 6 bases, with 26 bases lying between them. The CDR3 length is 16 residues. Germline V gene data show CDR1 as SQVTM and CDR2 as ANQGSEA. The CDR3 DNA follows: TGCAGCGTCGTGGGGGGGGGCAGTGGCTTTCTGGCTGAAGCTTTCTTT. This gives the protein CSVVGGGSGFLAEAFF.

This clone came up a few times. The rearrangement uses TRBV7-3 and TRBJ1-1; the match to TRBD1 covers 8 bases. Germline trimming cut 3 bases from V and 3 bases from J; bases unmatched to any gene: 3. Per germline, CDR1 SGHTA and CDR2 FQGTGA. This CDR3 contains 14 residues. DNA for the CDR3: TGTGCCAGCAGCTTTCAGGGGGCTGACACTGAAGCTTTCTTT. Its protein product is CASSFQGADTEAFF.

The V call is TRBV7-9, the J call TRBJ2-7, with 9 bases that match TRBD2. Trimming removed 11 bases from V and 1 base from J; junction bases left unmatched: 3. The CDR3 covers 12 residues. Germline values: CDR1 SEHNR, CDR2 FQNEAQ (reference sequence). This CDR3 reads CAAGGISYEQYF. The DNA for the CDR3 is TGTGCCGCGGGGGGGATTTCCTACGAGCAGTACTTC.

This clone showed up just a few times. V gene TRBV7-9 combines with J gene TRBJ2-7; TRBD1 agrees at 10 bases. CDR3 size: 13 residues. The V and J ends lost 5 bases and 6 bases, in that order; junction bases with no gene match: 4. CDR1 and CDR2 from the germline V gene are SEHNR and FQNEAQ (reference sequence). This CDR3 reads CASSPGTGAEQYF. The CDR3 DNA reads TGTGCCAGCAGCCCAGGGACAGGGGCCGAGCAGTACTTC.

Only one count was recorded for this clone. J is TRBJ1-1 and V is TRBV5-1; D possibly corresponds to TRBD1 (6 bases). V was pared by 0 bases and J by 3 bases, with 12 bases between. From germline, CDR1 is SGHRS and CDR2 YFSETQ. The CDR3 contains 15 residues. As DNA, the CDR3 is TGCGCCAGCAGCTTGGTCGGGACACATGACACTGAAGCTTTCTTT. Amino acid sequence: CASSLVGTHDTEAFF.

V is TRBV14 and J is TRBJ1-2, with 7 bases matching TRBD1. From germline, CDR1 is SGHDN and CDR2 FVKESK. Unmatched junction bases numbered 7, after V lost 5 bases and J lost 7 bases. The CDR3 is 13 residues long. The CDR3 coding sequence is TGTGCCAGCAGCGCGAGGACAGGCGTTGGCTACACCTTC. Translation: CASSARTGVGYTF.

This clone has only one observation. The genes are TRBV28 and TRBJ2-5; no clear D gene. V lost 6 bases and J 0 bases, leaving 5 bases between the germline ends. Germline V lookup: CDR1 MDHEN, CDR2 SYDVKM. The CDR3 spans 12 residues. The DNA for the CDR3 is TGTGCCAGCAGCCCATACCAAGAGACCCAGTACTTC. As protein: CASSPYQETQYF.

This clone is a singleton in its sample. This sequence joins TRBV2 and TRBJ2-3, with D uncertain. The CDR3 runs 14 residues. Germline V gene lookup returns CDR1 SNHLY and CDR2 FYNNEI. The V and J ends lost 5 bases and 6 bases respectively, with 15 bases between them. Here the CDR3 DNA reads TGTGCCAGCAGTCGCGACCGCACCACTGATACGCAGTATTTT. Amino acid sequence: CASSRDRTTDTQYF.

This clone was picked up a small number of times. This sequence joins TRBV29-1 and TRBJ2-5; D gene ambiguous. Trimming pared 3 bases from V and 0 bases from J, leaving 5 bases between. The CDR3 contains 12 residues. CDR1 SQVTM and CDR2 ANQGSEA come from the germline V gene. The CDR3, as DNA: TGCAGCGTTGAGGCTAACCAAGAGACCCAGTACTTC. It yields the protein CSVEANQETQYF.

The CDR3 spells CASSSSDRYNEQFF. CDR3 coding DNA: TGTGCCAGCAGTTCATCGGACAGATACAATGAGCAGTTCTTC. The chain couples TRBV6-5 to TRBJ2-1; perhaps TRBD1 as D (6 bases). The germline V gene encodes CDR1 MNHEY and CDR2 SVGAGI. The CDR3 is 14 residues long. The germline V and J ends were trimmed by 4 bases and 4 bases, with 11 bases remaining between them.

The V call is TRBV29-1, the J call TRBJ2-5; weak D call: TRBD1 (5 bases). CDR1 is SQVTM and CDR2 is ANQGSEA in the germline V gene. There are 11 residues in the CDR3. V was cut by 5 bases and J by 7 bases, with 11 bases left in between. The CDR3 nucleotides read TGCAGCGTTCAGGTGGGGCTGACCCAGTACTTC. This codes for CSVQVGLTQYF.

This chain uses TRBV29-1 with TRBJ2-7; no definite D call. The V end was cut by 4 bases, the J end by 3 bases, with 4 bases between. The length of the CDR3 is 10 residues. CDR1 is SQVTM and CDR2 is ANQGSEA in the germline V gene. CDR3 bases: TGCAGCGTTGTGGTCTACGAGCAGTACTTC. Translating it yields CSVVVYEQYF.

The chain combines TRBV20-1 with TRBJ2-5; TRBD2 agrees at 7 bases. The CDR3 loop spans 11 amino acids. CDR1 is DFQATT and CDR2 is SNEGSKA in the germline V gene (reference sequence). The V segment lost 3 bases and the J segment 13 bases; nucleotides outside the gene matches: 8. The CDR3, as DNA: TGCAGTGCTAGGGTCACTAGCGTTTCGTACTTC. This sequence encodes CSARVTSVSYF.

This clone has only a few counts. V usage is TRBV19 and J usage is TRBJ1-2; maybe TRBD1 (6 bases). The CDR3 spans 15 residues. The germline CDR1 and CDR2 sequences are LNHDA and SQIVND (reference sequence). Trimming removed 8 bases at V and 7 bases at J, with 23 bases between. CDR3 sequence (DNA): TGTGCCAGTGTGGTTTCTGTGCGGGGGGCAGGTGGCTACACCTTC. This gives the protein CASVVSVRGAGGYTF.

This clone was seen more than once but under ten times. The gene calls are TRBV30 and TRBJ2-1, with TRBD1 matching 10 bases. This CDR3 region has 15 residues. Germline V gene lookup returns CDR1 GTSNPN and CDR2 SVGIG (reference sequence). The V gene end was trimmed by 5 bases and the J gene end by 4 bases; junction bases not matched to a gene: 8. CDR3 sequence reads: CAWCSRDRGYNEQFF. The CDR3 nucleotides read TGTGCCTGGTGCAGCCGGGACAGGGGATACAATGAGCAGTTCTTC.

This clone was seen only a few times. The CDR3 region has the DNA TGTGCCAGCAGCCAGGGGGGGAGCACAGATACGCAGTATTTT. The encoded protein is CASSQGGSTDTQYF. This rearrangement joins TRBV28 to TRBJ2-3, with D possibly being TRBD1 or TRBD2 (7 bases each). Germline V gene lookup returns CDR1 MDHEN and CDR2 SYDVKM. With 6 bases removed from V and 0 bases from J, the gap between germline ends came to 10 bases. This CDR3 comprises 14 residues.

The chain couples TRBV19 to TRBJ2-7; TRBD1 matches at 8 bases. The germline gives CDR1 LNHDA, CDR2 SQIVND (reference sequence). The CDR3 contains 15 residues. V was pared by 6 bases and J by 3 bases, with 10 bases of the junction left unmatched. The DNA of the CDR3 is TGTGCCAGTAGCAAGCCCGGGACAGGAATCTACGAGCAGTACTTC. Translating it yields CASSKPGTGIYEQYF.